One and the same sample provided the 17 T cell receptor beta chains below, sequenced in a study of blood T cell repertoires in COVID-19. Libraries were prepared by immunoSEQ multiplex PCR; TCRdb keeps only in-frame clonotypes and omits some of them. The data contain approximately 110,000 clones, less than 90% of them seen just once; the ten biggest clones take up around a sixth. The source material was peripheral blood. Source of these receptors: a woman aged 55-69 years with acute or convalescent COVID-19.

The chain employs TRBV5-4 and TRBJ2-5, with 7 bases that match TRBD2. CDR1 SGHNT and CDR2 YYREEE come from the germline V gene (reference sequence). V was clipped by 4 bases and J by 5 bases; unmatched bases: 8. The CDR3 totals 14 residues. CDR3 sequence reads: CASSIKGGGETQYF. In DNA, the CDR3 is TGTGCCAGCAGCATAAAGGGCGGGGGTGAGACCCAGTACTTC.

For the CDR3, the DNA is TGCAGCGTTGATGGGTCGGGGACTAATGAAAAACTGTTTTTT. This gives the protein CSVDGSGTNEKLFF. This chain uses TRBV29-1 with TRBJ1-4, with D unclear. This CDR3 region has 14 residues. V was shortened by 3 bases and J by 2 bases, with 10 bases between the two germline ends. Germline CDR1 SQVTM, CDR2 ANQGSEA.

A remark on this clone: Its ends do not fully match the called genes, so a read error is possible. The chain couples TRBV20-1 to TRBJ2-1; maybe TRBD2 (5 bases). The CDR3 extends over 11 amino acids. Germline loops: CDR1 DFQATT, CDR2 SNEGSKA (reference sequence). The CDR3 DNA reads TGCAGTGCGCGCGGGCCGACCCTTTCCCTCTTC. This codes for CSARGPTLSLF.

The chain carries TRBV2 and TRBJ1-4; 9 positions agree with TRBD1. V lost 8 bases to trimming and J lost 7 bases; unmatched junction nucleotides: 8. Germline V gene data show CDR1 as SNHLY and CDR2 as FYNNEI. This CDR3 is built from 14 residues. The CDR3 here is CASSGGTGIEKLFF. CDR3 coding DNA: TGTGCCAGCTCCGGCGGGACAGGGATTGAAAAACTGTTTTTT.

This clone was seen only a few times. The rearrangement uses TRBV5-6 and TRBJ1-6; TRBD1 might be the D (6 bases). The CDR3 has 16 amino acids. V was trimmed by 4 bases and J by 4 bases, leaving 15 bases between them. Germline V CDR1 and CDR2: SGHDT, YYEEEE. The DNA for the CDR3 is TGTGCCAGCAGCCGGGGGGCCATGGTATATAATTCACCCCTCCACTTT. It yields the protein CASSRGAMVYNSPLHF.

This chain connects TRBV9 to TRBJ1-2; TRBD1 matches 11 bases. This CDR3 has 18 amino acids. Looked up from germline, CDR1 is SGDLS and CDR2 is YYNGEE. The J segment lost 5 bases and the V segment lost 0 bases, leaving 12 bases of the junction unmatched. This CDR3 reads CASSVDAMGGDRGYGYTF. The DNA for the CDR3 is TGTGCCAGCAGCGTAGATGCGATGGGAGGGGACAGGGGGTATGGCTACACCTTC.

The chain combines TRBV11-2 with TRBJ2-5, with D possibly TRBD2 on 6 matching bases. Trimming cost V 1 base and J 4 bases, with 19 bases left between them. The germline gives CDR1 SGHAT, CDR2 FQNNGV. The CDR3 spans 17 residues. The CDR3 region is CASSLGVGGYRGETQYF. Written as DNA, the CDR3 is TGTGCCAGCAGCTTAGGGGTTGGGGGGTACAGAGGAGAGACCCAGTACTTC. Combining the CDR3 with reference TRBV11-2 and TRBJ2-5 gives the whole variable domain EAGVAQSPRYKIIEKRQSVAFWCNPISGHATLYWYQQILGQGPKLLIQFQNNGVVDDSQLPKDRFSAERLKGVDSTLKIQPAKLEDSAVYLCASSLGVGGYRGETQYFGPGTRLLVL.

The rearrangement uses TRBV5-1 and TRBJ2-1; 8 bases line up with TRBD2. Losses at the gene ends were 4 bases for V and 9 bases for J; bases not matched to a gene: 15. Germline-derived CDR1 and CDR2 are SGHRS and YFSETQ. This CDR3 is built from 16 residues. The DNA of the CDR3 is TGCGCCAGCAGCCCGCGAGTTTCCGGGGGGGGCGGTGAGCAGTTCTTC. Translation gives CASSPRVSGGGGEQFF.

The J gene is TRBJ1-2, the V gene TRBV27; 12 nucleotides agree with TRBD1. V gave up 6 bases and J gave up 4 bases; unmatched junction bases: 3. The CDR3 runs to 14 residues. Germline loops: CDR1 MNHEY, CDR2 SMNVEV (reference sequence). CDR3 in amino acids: CASRRDRGPYGYTF. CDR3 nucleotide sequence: TGTGCCAGCAGAAGGGACAGGGGGCCCTATGGCTACACCTTC.

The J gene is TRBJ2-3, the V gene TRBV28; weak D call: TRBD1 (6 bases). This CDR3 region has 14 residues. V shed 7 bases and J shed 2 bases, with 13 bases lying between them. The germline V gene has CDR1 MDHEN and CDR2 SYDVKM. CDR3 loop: CASTWGRTTDTQYF. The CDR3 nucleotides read TGTGCCAGCACCTGGGGGCGGACCACAGATACGCAGTATTTT.

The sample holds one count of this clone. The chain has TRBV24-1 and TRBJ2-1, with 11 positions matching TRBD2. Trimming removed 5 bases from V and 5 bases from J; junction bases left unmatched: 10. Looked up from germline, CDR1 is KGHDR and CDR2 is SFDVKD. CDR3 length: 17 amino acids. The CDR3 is CATSGPTTSGSDNEQFF. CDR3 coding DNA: TGTGCCACCAGTGGCCCTACTACTAGCGGGAGTGACAATGAGCAGTTCTTC.

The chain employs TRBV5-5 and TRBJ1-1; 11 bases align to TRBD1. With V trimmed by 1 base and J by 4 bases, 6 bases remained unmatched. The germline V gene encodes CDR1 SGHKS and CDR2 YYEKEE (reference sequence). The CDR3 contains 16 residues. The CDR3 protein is CASSLLPGQGATEAFF. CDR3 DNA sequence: TGTGCCAGCAGCTTGCTACCCGGACAGGGGGCCACTGAAGCTTTCTTT. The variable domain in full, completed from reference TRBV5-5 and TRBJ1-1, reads DAGVTQSPTHLIKTRGQQVTLRCSPISGHKSVSWYQQVLGQGPQFIFQYYEKEERGRGNFPDRFSARQFPNYSSELNVNALLLGDSALYLCASSLLPGQGATEAFFGQGTRLTVV.

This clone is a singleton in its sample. CDR3 DNA: TGTGCCAGCAGCCGGAACCGGGACAGGGCGCAAGAGACCCAGTACTTC. It codes for CASSRNRDRAQETQYF. The V call is TRBV3-1 (or the pseudogene TRBV3-2), the J call TRBJ2-5; 9 bases match TRBD1. CDR3 length: 16 amino acids. CDR1 and CDR2 from the germline V gene are LGHDT and YNNKEL (reference sequence). Trimming removed 4 bases from V and 2 bases from J; junction bases left unmatched: 8.

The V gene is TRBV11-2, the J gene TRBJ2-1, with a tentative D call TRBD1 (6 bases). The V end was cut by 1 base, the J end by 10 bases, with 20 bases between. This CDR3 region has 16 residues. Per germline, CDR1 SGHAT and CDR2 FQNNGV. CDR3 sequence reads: CASSLGIPKSGTEQFF. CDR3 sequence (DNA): TGTGCCAGCAGCTTAGGAATCCCCAAATCAGGGACAGAGCAGTTCTTC.

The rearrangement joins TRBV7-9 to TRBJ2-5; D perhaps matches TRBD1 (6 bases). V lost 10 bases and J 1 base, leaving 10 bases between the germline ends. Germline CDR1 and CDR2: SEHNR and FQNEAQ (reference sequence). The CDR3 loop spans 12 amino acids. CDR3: CAMDRIQETQYF. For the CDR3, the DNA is TGTGCCATGGACAGAATCCAAGAGACCCAGTACTTC.

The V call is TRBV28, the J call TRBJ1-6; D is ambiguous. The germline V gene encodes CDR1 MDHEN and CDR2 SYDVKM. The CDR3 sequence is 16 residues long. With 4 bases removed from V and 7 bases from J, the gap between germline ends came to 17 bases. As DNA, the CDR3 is TGTGCCAGCAGTTCCCCCCGTACAGAGTTGAATTCACCCCTCCACTTT. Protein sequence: CASSSPRTELNSPLHF.

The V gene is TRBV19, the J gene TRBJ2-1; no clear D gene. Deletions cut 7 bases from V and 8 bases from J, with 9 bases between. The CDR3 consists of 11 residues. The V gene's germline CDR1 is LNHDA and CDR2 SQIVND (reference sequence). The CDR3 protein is CASKEVDEQFF. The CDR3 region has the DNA TGTGCCAGTAAAGAGGTGGATGAGCAGTTCTTC.